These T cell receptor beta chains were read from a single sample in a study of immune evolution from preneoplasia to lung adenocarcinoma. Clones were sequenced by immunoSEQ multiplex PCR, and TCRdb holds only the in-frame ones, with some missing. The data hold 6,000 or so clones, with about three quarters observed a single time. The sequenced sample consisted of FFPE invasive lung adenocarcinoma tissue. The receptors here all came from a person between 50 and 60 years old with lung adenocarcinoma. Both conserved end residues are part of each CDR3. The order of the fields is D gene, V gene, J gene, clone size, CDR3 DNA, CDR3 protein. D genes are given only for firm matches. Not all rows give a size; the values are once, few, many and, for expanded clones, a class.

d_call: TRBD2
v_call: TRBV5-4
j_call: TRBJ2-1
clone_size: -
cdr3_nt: TGTGCCAGCAGCCCACACCCCACGGGAGGGGGTCACAATGAGCAGTTCTTC
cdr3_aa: CASSPHPTGGGHNEQFF

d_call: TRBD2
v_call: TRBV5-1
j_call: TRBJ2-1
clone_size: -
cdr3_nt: TGCGCCAGCAGCTCCCGACTAGCGGGAGGTGTAGGGCAGTTCTTC
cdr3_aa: CASSSRLAGGVGQFF

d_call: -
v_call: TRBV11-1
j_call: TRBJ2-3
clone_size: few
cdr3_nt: TGTGCCAGCAGCAATACCGGGAGGGGACAGGATACGCAGTATTTT
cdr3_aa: CASSNTGRGQDTQYF

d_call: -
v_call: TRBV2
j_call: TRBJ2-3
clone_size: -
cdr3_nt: TGTGCCAGCGAGCCCCCGACCGGGTTCGGGCAGTATTTT
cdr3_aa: CASEPPTGFGQYF

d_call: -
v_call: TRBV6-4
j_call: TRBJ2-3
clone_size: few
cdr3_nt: TGTGCCAGCAGTGAGGGCGGCGGTACGCAGTATTTT
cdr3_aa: CASSEGGGTQYF

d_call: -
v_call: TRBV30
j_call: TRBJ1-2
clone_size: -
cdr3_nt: TGTGCCTGGATAGACTGGGGGCACTATGGCTACACCTTC
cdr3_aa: CAWIDWGHYGYTF

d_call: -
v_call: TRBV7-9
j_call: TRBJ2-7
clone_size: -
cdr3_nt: TGTGCCAGCAGCTTGGGTCAGGGGGGGCACGAGCAGTACTTC
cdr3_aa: CASSLGQGGHEQYF

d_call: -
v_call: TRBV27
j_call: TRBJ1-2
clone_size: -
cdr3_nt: TGTGCCAGCAGTTCGGGGGGCTATGGCTACACCTTC
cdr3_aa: CASSSGGYGYTF

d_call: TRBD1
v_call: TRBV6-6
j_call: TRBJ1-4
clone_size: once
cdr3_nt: TGTGCCAGCAGACCTCGACAGGGGCGGAATGAAAAACTGTTTTTT
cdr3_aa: CASRPRQGRNEKLFF

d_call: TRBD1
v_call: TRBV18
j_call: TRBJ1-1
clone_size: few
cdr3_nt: TGTGCCAGCTCACTACGGGACAGCCGGAACACTGAAGCTTTCTTT
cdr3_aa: CASSLRDSRNTEAFF

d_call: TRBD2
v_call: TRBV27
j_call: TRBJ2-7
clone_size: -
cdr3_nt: TGTGCCAGCAGATTACTAGCGGACAGCTCCTACGAGCAGTACTTC
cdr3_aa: CASRLLADSSYEQYF

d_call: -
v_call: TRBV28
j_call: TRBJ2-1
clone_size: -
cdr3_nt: TGTGCCAGCAGCCCGACGGATGAGCAGTTCTTC
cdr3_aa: CASSPTDEQFF

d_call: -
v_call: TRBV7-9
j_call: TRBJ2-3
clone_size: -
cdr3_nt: TGTGCCAGCAGCTTTGGTAGCGGCACTAGCACAGATACGCAGTATTTT
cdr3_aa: CASSFGSGTSTDTQYF

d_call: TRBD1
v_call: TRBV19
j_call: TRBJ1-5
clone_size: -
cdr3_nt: TGTGCCAGTATTTCCGGGACAGGGGGCAATCAGCCCCAGCATTTT
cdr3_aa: CASISGTGGNQPQHF

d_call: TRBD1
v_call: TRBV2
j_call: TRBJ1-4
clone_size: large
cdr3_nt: TGTGCCAGCAGTTCCGGGACAGATAATGAAAAACTGTTTTTT
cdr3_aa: CASSSGTDNEKLFF

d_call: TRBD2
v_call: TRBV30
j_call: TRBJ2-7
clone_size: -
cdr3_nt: TGTGCCTGGTTGGGGAGGCCTAGCGGGAGGGCCAACGAGCAGTACTTC
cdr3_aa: CAWLGRPSGRANEQYF

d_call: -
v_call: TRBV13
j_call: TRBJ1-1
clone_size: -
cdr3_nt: TGTGCCAGCAGCACCTCGACCACAGGTGTGATCACTGAAGCTTTCTTT
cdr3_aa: CASSTSTTGVITEAFF

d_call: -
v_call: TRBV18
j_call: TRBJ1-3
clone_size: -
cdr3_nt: TGTGCCAGCTCACCACCGACAGCTCTATATACCTCTGGAAACACCATATATTTT
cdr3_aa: CASSPPTALYTSGNTIYF

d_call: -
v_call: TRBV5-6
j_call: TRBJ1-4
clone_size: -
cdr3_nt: TGTGCCAGCAGCCGGACGGACAAGACCAGAGAAAAACTGTTTTTT
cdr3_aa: CASSRTDKTREKLFF

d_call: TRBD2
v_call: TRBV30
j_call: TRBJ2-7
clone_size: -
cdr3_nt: TGTGCCTGGTTGGGGAGGCCTAGCGGGAGGGCCGACGAGCAGTACTTC
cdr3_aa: CAWLGRPSGRADEQYF

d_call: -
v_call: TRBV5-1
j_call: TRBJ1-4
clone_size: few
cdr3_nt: TGCGCCAGCAGCTCCAGGGCAACTAATGAAAAACTGTTTTTT
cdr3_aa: CASSSRATNEKLFF

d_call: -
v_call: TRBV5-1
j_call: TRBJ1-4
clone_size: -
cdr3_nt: TGCGCCAGCAGCGACGTGGGGGGGACTGAAAAACTGTTTTTT
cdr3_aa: CASSDVGGTEKLFF

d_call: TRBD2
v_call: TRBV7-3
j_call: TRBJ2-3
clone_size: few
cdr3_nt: TGTGCCAGCAGCTTAACTAGCGGGGGAGGTGGGAGCACAGATACGCAGTATTTT
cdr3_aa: CASSLTSGGGGSTDTQYF

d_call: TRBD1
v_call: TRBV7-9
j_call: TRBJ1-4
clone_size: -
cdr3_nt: TGTGCCAGCAGCTTAGTGGGGACAGCTGAAAAACTGTTTTTT
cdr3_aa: CASSLVGTAEKLFF

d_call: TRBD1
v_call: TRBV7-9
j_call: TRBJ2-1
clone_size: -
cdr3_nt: TGTGCCAGCAGCCCCGGGACAGGGGGCGCCTACAATGAGCAGTTCTTC
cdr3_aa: CASSPGTGGAYNEQFF

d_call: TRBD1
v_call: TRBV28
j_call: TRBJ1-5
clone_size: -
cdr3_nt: TGTGCCAGCAGAACCGGGACAGGGGTCACTCAGCCCCAGCATTTT
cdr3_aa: CASRTGTGVTQPQHF

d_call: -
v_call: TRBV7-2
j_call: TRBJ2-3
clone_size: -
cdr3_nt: TGTGCCAGCAGCGAGAACCTGGCCACCCGCACAGATACGCAGTATTTT
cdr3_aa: CASSENLATRTDTQYF

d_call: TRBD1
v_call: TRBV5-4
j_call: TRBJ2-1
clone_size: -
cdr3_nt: TGTGCCAGCAGCGTACAGGGGGCGGGTGATGAGCAGTTCTTC
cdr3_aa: CASSVQGAGDEQFF

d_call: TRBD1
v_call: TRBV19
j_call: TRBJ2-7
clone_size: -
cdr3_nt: TGTGCCAGTAGTCAAGCCGGGACAGGGGGCTCCTACGAGCAGTACTTC
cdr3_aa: CASSQAGTGGSYEQYF

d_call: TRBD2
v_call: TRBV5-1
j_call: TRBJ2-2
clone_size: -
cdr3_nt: TGCGCCAGCAGCCCGACTAGCGGGAGCCCCGGGGAGCTGTTTTTT
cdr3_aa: CASSPTSGSPGELFF

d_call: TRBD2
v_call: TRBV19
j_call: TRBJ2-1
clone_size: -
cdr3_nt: TGTGCCAGTAGTATCCGGACTAGCGGGGGAAGGAATGAGCAGTTCTTC
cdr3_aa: CASSIRTSGGRNEQFF

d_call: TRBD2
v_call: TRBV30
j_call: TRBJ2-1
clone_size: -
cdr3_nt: TGTGCCTGGAGTCACGGTAGCGGGAGAAACAATGAGCAGTTCTTC
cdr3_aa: CAWSHGSGRNNEQFF

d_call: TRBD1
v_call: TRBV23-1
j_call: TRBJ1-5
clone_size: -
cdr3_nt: TGCGCCAGCAGTTTACAGGGGGAAGAAAGCAATCAGCCCCAGCATTTT
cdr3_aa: CASSLQGEESNQPQHF

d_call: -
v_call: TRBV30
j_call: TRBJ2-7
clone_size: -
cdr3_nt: TGTGCCTGGAGTCTTTGGGTTACCTCGGGAGCGGCCTACGAGCAGTACTTC
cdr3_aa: CAWSLWVTSGAAYEQYF

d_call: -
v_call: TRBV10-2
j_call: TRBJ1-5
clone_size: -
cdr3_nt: TGCGCCAGCAGTGAAAGAGGCCGCAATCAGCCCCAGCATTTT
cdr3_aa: CASSERGRNQPQHF